This T cell receptor beta chain was observed in a study of T cells in tuberculosis. Study in general: A South African cohort included IGRA-negative adolescents, latently infected IGRA-positive adolescents and adults with active tuberculosis.

Time point here: new active TB diagnosis, blood taken before or within 7 days of starting treatment. Each donor contributed about 100,000 T cells on average, unsorted. The ends were cut back, 5 bases at V and 6 bases at J, with 11 bases in the middle. The length of the CDR3 is 12 residues. From germline, CDR1 is MNHEY and CDR2 SMNVEV (reference sequence). TCRdb keeps only in-frame clones here, not all; method: immunoSEQ multiplex PCR. Of roughly 31,000 clones listed, roughly 86% were seen once; the top ten hold under 6.5%. The sequencing used PBMCs, collected at tuberculosis diagnosis. V gene TRBV27 combines with J gene TRBJ2-7; D unclear. The clonotype comes from an adult with tuberculosis. In DNA, the CDR3 is TGTGCCAGCAGTCTGTTTAGCTCCGAGCAGTACTTC. Protein: CASSLFSSEQYF.